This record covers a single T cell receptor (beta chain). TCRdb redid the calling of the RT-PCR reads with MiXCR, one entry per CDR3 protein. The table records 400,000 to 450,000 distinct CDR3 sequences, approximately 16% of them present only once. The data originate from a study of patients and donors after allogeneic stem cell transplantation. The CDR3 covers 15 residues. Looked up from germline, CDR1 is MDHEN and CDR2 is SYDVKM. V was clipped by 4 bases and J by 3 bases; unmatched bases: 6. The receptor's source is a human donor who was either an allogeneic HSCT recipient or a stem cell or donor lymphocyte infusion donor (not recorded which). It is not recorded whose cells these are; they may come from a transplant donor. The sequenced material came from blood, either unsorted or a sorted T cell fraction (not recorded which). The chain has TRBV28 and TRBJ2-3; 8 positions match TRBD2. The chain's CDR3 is CASSSPGGPTDTQYF. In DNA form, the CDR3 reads TGTGCCAGCAGTTCCCCGGGAGGGCCTACAGATACGCAGTATTTT.